A selection of T cell receptor beta chains follows, all from one sample in a study of blood T cell repertoires in COVID-19. Libraries were prepared by immunoSEQ multiplex PCR; TCRdb keeps only in-frame clonotypes and omits some of them. Of about 300,000 clones listed, roughly nine tenths are singletons. The sequencing sample was made of PBMCs or T cells enriched from blood (not recorded which). These receptors were obtained from a woman aged 18 to 35 who had recovered from COVID-19. Both conserved end residues are part of each CDR3. Fields, in order: CDR3 protein, CDR3 DNA, V gene, CDR3 length, clone size, J gene, D gene. A D gene is named only where the DNA matches it firmly. Size is omitted from some rows. Given values are once, few, many or a class for expanded clones.

CDR3: CASTPGTRGTDTQYF
DNA: TGTGCCAGCACCCCCGGGACTAGGGGCACAGATACGCAGTATTTT
V: TRBV7-2
length: 15
size: .
J: TRBJ2-3
D: TRBD2

CDR3: CASRGQGVGMNTEAFF
DNA: TGTGCCAGCAGGGGACAGGGAGTTGGGATGAACACTGAAGCTTTCTTT
V: TRBV28
length: 16
size: .
J: TRBJ1-1
D: TRBD1

CDR3: CASSVLAGGHNEQFF
DNA: TGTGCCAGCAGCGTGCTAGCGGGGGGGCACAATGAGCAGTTCTTC
V: TRBV9
length: 15
size: .
J: TRBJ2-1
D: TRBD2

CDR3: CASSLPGGRTQYF
DNA: TGTGCCAGCAGCTTACCCGGAGGGCGTACGCAGTATTTT
V: TRBV7-2
length: 13
size: few
J: TRBJ2-3
D: .

CDR3: CASSTIRQAMRNTIYF
DNA: TGTGCCAGCAGCACTATCCGACAGGCTATGAGAAACACCATATATTTT
V: TRBV5-5
length: 16
size: .
J: TRBJ1-3
D: .

CDR3: CASRGRGTTNEKLFF
DNA: TGTGCCAGCAGGGGCAGGGGAACAACTAATGAAAAACTGTTTTTT
V: TRBV11-3
length: 15
size: .
J: TRBJ1-4
D: .

CDR3: CASQGRSNQPQHF
DNA: TGTGCCTCGCAGGGCAGGAGCAATCAGCCCCAGCATTTT
V: TRBV24-1
length: 13
size: .
J: TRBJ1-5
D: .

CDR3: CASSSSRTAMNTEAFF
DNA: TGTGCCAGCAGCTCGTCCCGGACAGCTATGAACACTGAAGCTTTCTTT
V: TRBV7-9
length: 16
size: .
J: TRBJ1-1
D: .

CDR3: CASSQTGSNEKLFF
DNA: TGTGCCAGCAGCCAGACAGGGAGTAATGAAAAACTGTTTTTT
V: TRBV3-1/TRBV3-2
length: 14
size: once
J: TRBJ1-4
D: TRBD1

CDR3: CATSRGRGQAYEQYF
DNA: TGTGCCACCAGCAGAGGAAGGGGACAGGCATACGAGCAGTACTTC
V: TRBV15
length: 15
size: .
J: TRBJ2-7
D: TRBD1

CDR3: CASSQEWRTLRSGYTF
DNA: TGTGCCAGCAGCCAAGAGTGGAGAACGCTTCGTTCTGGCTACACCTTC
V: TRBV4-2
length: 16
size: few
J: TRBJ1-2
D: .

CDR3: CASSYGRGSGNTIYF
DNA: TGTGCCAGCAGTTACGGGAGGGGATCTGGAAACACCATATATTTT
V: TRBV6-5
length: 15
size: once
J: TRBJ1-3
D: .

CDR3: CASSPIYLGRDFLGNTEAFF
DNA: TGTGCCAGCAGTCCTATCTATTTAGGACGGGATTTCCTGGGTAACACTGAAGCTTTCTTT
V: TRBV6-6
length: 20
size: .
J: TRBJ1-1
D: .

CDR3: CASSPGTAVNTEAFF
DNA: TGTGCCAGCAGCCCTGGGACAGCTGTTAACACTGAAGCTTTCTTT
V: TRBV11-2
length: 15
size: .
J: TRBJ1-1
D: TRBD1

CDR3: CASSARQGWNTDTQYF
DNA: TGTGCCAGCAGCGCCCGACAGGGGTGGAATACAGATACGCAGTATTTT
V: TRBV9
length: 16
size: .
J: TRBJ2-3
D: TRBD1

CDR3: CASTRGMGLAGRMTGELFF
DNA: TGTGCCAGTACCAGGGGTATGGGACTAGCGGGGAGGATGACCGGGGAGCTGTTTTTT
V: TRBV19
length: 19
size: .
J: TRBJ2-2
D: TRBD2

CDR3: CASNPTGEANTEAFF
DNA: TGTGCCAGCAATCCAACAGGGGAAGCGAACACTGAAGCTTTCTTT
V: TRBV25-1
length: 15
size: few
J: TRBJ1-1
D: TRBD1

CDR3: CASSQVRAGLGVSYNEQFF
DNA: TGCGCCAGCAGCCAAGTCCGTGCGGGGCTGGGAGTCTCCTACAATGAGCAGTTCTTC
V: TRBV4-1
length: 19
size: .
J: TRBJ2-1
D: .

CDR3: CASSLDRLQPQHF
DNA: TGTGCCAGCAGCTTAGACAGGCTTCAGCCCCAGCATTTT
V: TRBV7-8
length: 13
size: few
J: TRBJ1-5
D: .

CDR3: CASSFANTGELFF
DNA: TGTGCCAGCAGTTTCGCGAACACCGGGGAGCTGTTTTTT
V: TRBV28
length: 13
size: .
J: TRBJ2-2
D: .

CDR3: CASSQGAPTEAFF
DNA: TGTGCCAGCAGCCAAGGGGCACCGACTGAAGCTTTCTTT
V: TRBV4-2
length: 13
size: .
J: TRBJ1-1
D: .

CDR3: CASSPIRTGVTGELFF
DNA: TGTGCCAGCAGTCCAATACGGACAGGTGTCACCGGGGAGCTGTTTTTT
V: TRBV6-2/TRBV6-3
length: 16
size: .
J: TRBJ2-2
D: TRBD1

CDR3: CASSETGSGWPETQYF
DNA: TGTGCCAGCAGCGAGACAGGGAGCGGTTGGCCAGAGACCCAGTACTTC
V: TRBV9
length: 16
size: .
J: TRBJ2-5
D: TRBD1

CDR3: CASSPALTMNTEAFF
DNA: TGTGCCAGCTCACCAGCACTGACAATGAACACTGAAGCTTTCTTT
V: TRBV18
length: 15
size: .
J: TRBJ1-1
D: .